This TCR beta chain is drawn from a study of T cell responses to AZD1222 COVID-19 vaccine. The assay was immunoSEQ multiplex PCR, and TCRdb's table has in-frame clones only and misses some. The sample consists of roughly 53,000 clones, less than 85% of them appearing once. Concerning this clone itself: No antigen is known for it.

CDR3 length: 16 residues. Study results and caveats: Most donors were white British, females outnumbered males, and clonal diversity was possibly underestimated. At 160-218 and 743-854, vaccine-associated CD4 TCRs were dominant, and they spanned spike.

The sequences come from peripheral blood, collected on day 0 of AZD1222 vaccination. The chain carries TRBV21-1 and TRBJ2-7; TRBD2, the table's D call, lacks a check against the DNA. TRBV21-1 is a pseudogene segment. The source of this sequence is an adult in good health. CDR3 bases: TGTGCCAGCAGCCCCCGGACTAGCGGGGTTACCTACGAGCAGTACTTC. It encodes CASSPRTSGVTYEQYF.